This T cell receptor beta chain was observed in a study of control samples from healthy donors and cancer patients. The CDR3 extends over 15 amino acids. Germline trimming cut 6 bases from V and 2 bases from J; bases unmatched to any gene: 1. The germline CDR1 and CDR2 sequences are SNHLY and FYNNEI. Assay used: immunoSEQ multiplex PCR; TCRdb lists only in-frame clones, some missing. This sample has under 150,000 clones, with 80% to 90% found just once. This sequence was found in a woman in her forties or fifties with colorectal cancer. The source material was PBMCs. The V call is TRBV2, the J call TRBJ2-6; 10 bases match TRBD1. The CDR3 DNA reads TGTGCCAGCAGGGGGACAGGGGCTGGGGCCAACGTCCTGACTTTC. Amino acids: CASRGTGAGANVLTF.